This T cell receptor (beta chain) was captured in a study of shared clonotypes between healthy human individuals. Study-wide background: In total, the donors were a couple of women and a few men aged 18 to 49.

Assay: immunoSEQ multiplex PCR; the TCRdb copy retains only in-frame clones and omits some. Among approximately 700,000 clones, roughly 73% were seen once, and the ten largest hold 1.5% to 2%. Worth noting for this clone: What it binds is not known.

Germline V gene sequence: CDR1 SGHVS, CDR2 FQNEAQ. Trimming cost V 1 base and J 3 bases, with 13 bases left between them. The CDR3 runs to 15 residues. Overall study findings and caveats: When compared with the clonotypes that were shared by all four sorted-subset donors, the non-shared clonotypes turned out to have lower generation probabilities.

The chain has TRBV7-8 and TRBJ2-7; the D is unclear. Input material: memory CD4+ T cells sorted from blood. Subset denoted: CD45RA-negative fraction. The origin of this receptor is a woman aged 25 to 39 in good health. The CDR3 nucleotides are TGTGCCAGCAGCTTAGGATCCAGCCCGGGCTACGAGCAGTACTTC. Amino acids: CASSLGSSPGYEQYF.